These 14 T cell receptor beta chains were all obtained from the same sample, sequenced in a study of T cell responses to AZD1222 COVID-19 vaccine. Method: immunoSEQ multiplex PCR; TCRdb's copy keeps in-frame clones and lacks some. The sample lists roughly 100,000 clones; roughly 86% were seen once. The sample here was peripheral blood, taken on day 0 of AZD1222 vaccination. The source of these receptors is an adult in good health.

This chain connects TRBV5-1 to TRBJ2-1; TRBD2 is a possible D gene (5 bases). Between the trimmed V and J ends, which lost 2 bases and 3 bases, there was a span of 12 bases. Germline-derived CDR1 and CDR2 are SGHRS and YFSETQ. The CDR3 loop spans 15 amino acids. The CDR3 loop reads CASSFAGVDYNEQFF. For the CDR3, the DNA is TGCGCCAGCAGCTTCGCCGGGGTTGACTACAATGAGCAGTTCTTC.

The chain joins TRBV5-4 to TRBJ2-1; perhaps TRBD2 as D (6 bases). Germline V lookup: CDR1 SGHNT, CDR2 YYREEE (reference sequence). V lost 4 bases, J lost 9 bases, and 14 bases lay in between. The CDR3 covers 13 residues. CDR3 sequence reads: CASSARQLAEQFF. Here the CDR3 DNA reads TGTGCCAGCAGCGCGCGCCAACTAGCTGAGCAGTTCTTC.

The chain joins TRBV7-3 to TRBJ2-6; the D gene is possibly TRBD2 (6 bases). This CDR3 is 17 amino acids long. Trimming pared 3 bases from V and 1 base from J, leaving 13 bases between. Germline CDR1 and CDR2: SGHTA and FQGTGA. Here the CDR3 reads CASSLGRAGSGANVLTF. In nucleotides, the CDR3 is TGTGCCAGCAGCTTGGGCAGGGCGGGGTCTGGGGCCAACGTCCTGACTTTC.

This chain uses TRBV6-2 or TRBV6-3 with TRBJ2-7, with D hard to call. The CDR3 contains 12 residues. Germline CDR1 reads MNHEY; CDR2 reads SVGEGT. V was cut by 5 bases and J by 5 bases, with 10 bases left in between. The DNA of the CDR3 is TGTGCCAGCAGTCCCGCCCGAGACGAGCAGTACTTC. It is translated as CASSPARDEQYF.

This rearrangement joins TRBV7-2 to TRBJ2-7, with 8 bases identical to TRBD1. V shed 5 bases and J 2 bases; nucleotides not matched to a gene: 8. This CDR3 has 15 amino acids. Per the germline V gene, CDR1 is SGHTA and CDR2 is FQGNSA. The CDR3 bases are TGTGCCAGCAGCCCCCGGACAGGGTACACCTACGAGCAGTACTTC. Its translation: CASSPRTGYTYEQYF.

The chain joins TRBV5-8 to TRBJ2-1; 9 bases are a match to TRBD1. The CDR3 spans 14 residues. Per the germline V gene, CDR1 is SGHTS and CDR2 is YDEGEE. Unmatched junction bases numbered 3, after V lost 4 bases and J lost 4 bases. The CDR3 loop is CASSRGQGYNEQFF. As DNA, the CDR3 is TGTGCCAGCAGCCGAGGACAGGGGTACAATGAGCAGTTCTTC.

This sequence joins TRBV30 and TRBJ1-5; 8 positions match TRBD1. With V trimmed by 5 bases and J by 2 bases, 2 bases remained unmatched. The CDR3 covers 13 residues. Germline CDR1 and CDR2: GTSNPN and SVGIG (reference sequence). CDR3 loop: CAWGQGGNQPQHF. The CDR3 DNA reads TGTGCCTGGGGACAGGGTGGCAATCAGCCCCAGCATTTT.

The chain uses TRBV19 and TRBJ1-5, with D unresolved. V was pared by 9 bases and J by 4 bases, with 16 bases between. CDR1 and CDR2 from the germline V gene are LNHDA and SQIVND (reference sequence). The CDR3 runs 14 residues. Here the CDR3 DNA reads TGTGCCAGGCCAATACGAATCTCGAATCAGCCCCAGCATTTT. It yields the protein CARPIRISNQPQHF.

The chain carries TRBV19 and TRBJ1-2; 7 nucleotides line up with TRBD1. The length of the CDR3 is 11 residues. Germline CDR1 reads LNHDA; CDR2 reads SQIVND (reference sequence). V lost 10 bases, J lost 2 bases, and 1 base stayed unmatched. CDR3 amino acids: CATTGNYGYTF. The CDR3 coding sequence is TGTGCCACGACAGGGAACTATGGCTACACCTTC.

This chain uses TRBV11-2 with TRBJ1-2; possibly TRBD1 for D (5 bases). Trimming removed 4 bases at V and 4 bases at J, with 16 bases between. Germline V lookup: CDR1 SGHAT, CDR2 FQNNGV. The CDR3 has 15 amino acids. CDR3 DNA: TGTGCCAGCAGCTCGGGCCTCCTGAGGGGCTATGGCTACACCTTC. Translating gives CASSSGLLRGYGYTF.

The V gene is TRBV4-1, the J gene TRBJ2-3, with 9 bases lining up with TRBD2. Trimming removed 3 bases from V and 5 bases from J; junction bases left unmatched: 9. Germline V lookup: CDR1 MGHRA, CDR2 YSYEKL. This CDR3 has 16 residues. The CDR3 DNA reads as TGCGCCAGCAGCCAGATTCTCGCAGCGGGAGGAGATACGCAGTATTTT. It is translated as CASSQILAAGGDTQYF.

For the CDR3, the DNA is TGTGCCAGCAGCTTATTTAACTACGTCAATGAGCAGTTCTTC. Protein: CASSLFNYVNEQFF. This sequence joins TRBV7-3 and TRBJ2-1, with unresolved D. The CDR3 runs 14 residues. From germline, CDR1 is SGHTA and CDR2 FQGTGA. V lost 2 bases to trimming and J lost 6 bases, with 11 bases between them.

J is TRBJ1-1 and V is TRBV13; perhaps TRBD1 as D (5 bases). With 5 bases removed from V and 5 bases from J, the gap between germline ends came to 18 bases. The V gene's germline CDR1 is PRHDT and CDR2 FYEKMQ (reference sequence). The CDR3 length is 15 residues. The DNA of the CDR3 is TGTGCCAGCAGCCCCTGGGGAGGGGCAGGGACTGAAGCTTTCTTT. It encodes CASSPWGGAGTEAFF.

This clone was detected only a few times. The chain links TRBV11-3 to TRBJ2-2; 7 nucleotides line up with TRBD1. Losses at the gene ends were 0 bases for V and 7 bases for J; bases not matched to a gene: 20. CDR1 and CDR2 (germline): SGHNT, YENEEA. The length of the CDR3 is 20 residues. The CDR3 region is CASSLDNRGWNGRLIGELFF. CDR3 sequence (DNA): TGTGCCAGCAGCTTAGATAACAGGGGATGGAATGGGCGTCTCATCGGGGAGCTGTTTTTT.